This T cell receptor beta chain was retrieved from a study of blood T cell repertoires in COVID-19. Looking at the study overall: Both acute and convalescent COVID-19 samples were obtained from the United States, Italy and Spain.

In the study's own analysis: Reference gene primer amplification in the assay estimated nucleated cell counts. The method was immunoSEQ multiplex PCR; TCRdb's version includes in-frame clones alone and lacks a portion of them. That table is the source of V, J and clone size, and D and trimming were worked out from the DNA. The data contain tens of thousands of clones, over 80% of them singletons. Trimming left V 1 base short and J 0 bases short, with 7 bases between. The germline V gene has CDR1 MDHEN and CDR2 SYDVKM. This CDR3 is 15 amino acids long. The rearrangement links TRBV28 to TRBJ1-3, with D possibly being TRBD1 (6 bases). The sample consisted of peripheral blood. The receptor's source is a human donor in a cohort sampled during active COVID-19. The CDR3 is CASSLLQGSGNTIYF. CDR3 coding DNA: TGTGCCAGCAGTTTATTACAGGGCTCTGGAAACACCATATATTTT. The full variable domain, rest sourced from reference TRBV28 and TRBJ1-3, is DVKVTQSSRYLVKRTGEKVFLECVQDMDHENMFWYRQDPGLGLRLIYFSYDVKMKEKGDIPEGYSVSREKKERFSLILESASTNQTSMYLCASSLLQGSGNTIYFGEGSWLTVV.